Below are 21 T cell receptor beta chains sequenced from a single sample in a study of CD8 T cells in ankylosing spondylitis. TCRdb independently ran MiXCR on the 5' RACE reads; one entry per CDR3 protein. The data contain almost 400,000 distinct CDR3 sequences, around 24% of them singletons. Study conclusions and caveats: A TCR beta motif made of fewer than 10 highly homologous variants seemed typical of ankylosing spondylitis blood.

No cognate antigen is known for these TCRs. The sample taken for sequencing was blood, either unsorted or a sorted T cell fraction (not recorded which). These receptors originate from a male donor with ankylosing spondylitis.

The CDR3 is CASRAGGETEAFF. The DNA for the CDR3 is TGCGCCAGCCGGGCCGGGGGCGAGACTGAAGCTTTCTTT. The V gene is TRBV10-1, the J gene TRBJ1-1; tentative D call: TRBD1 (6 bases). Germline CDR1 and CDR2: WNHNN and SYGVQD (reference sequence). The CDR3 extends over 13 amino acids. Deletions cut 8 bases from V and 5 bases from J, with 15 bases between.

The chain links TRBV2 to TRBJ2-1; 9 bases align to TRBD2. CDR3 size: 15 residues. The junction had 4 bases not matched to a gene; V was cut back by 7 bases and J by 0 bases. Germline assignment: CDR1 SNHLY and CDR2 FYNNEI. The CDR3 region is CASTRLAASYNEQFF. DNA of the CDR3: TGTGCCAGCACCCGACTAGCGGCCTCCTACAATGAGCAGTTCTTC.

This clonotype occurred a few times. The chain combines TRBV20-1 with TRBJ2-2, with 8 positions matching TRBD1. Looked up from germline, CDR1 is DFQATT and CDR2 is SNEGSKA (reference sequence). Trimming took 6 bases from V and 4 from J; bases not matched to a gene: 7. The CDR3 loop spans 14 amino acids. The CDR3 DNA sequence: TGCAGTGCCTTGGACAGGGCGGCCACCGGGGAGCTGTTTTTT. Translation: CSALDRAATGELFF.

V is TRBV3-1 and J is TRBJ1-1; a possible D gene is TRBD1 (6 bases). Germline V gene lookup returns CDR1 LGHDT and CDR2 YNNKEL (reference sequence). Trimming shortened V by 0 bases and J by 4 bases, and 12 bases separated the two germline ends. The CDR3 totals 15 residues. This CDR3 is CASSQEGGAGTEAFF. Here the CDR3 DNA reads TGTGCCAGCAGCCAAGAAGGGGGGGCGGGCACTGAAGCTTTCTTT.

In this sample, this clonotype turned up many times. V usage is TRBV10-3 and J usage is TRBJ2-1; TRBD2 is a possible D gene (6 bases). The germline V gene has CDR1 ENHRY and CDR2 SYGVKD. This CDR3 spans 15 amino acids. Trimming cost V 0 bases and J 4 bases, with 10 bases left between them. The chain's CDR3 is CAISESRERYNEQFF. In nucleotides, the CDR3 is TGTGCCATCAGTGAGTCTCGGGAGCGGTACAATGAGCAGTTCTTC.

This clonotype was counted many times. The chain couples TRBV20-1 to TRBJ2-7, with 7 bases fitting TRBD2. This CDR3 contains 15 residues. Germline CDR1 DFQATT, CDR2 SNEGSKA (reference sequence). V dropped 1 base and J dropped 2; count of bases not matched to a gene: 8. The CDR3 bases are TGCAGTGCTAGAGTTGGGGCTAGCGGCACCTACGAGCAGTACTTC. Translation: CSARVGASGTYEQYF.

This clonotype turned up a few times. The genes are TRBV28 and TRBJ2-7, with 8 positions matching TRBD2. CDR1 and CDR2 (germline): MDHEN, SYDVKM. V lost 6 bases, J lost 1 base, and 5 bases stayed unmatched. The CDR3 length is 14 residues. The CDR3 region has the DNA TGTGCCAGCAGGCTACTAGCGGTATCCTACGAGCAGTACTTC. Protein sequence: CASRLLAVSYEQYF.

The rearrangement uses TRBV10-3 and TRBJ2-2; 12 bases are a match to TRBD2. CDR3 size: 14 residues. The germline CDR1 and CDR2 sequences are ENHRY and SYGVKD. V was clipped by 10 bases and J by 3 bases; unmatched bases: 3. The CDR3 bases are TGTGCCACCCGGACTAGCGGGGACACCGGGGAGCTGTTTTTT. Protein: CATRTSGDTGELFF.

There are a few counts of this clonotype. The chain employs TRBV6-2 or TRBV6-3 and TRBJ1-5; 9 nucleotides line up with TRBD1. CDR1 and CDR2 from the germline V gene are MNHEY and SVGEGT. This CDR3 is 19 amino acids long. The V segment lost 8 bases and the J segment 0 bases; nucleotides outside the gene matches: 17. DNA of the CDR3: TGTGCCAGCGATGGGGATTTTGGGACAGGGTCCTTTAGCAATCAGCCCCAGCATTTT. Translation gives CASDGDFGTGSFSNQPQHF.

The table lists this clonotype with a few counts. CDR3 nucleotides: TGCGCCAGCAGCTTGGCTACGGGCCGGGCGGACTCATATGGCTACACCTTC. It codes for CASSLATGRADSYGYTF. The chain couples TRBV5-1 to TRBJ1-2, with D uncertain. The ends were cut back, 0 bases at V and 5 bases at J, with 20 bases in the middle. The CDR3 extends over 17 amino acids. The germline V gene has CDR1 SGHRS and CDR2 YFSETQ.

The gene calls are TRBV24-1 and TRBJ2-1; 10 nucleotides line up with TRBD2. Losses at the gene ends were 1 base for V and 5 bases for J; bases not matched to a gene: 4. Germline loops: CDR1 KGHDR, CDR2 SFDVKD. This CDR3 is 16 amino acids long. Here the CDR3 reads CATSDFSSGRHNEQFF. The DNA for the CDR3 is TGTGCCACCAGTGATTTCTCTAGCGGGAGACACAATGAGCAGTTCTTC.

This CDR3 reads CASKKGTPSSYEQYF. The CDR3 region has the DNA TGTGCCAGCAAAAAGGGGACACCGAGCTCCTACGAGCAGTACTTC. This chain links TRBV6-2 or TRBV6-3 with TRBJ2-7, with D possibly matching TRBD1 (6 bases). V was pared by 7 bases and J by 0 bases, with 16 bases between. The CDR3 sequence is 15 residues long. CDR1 is MNHEY, CDR2 SVGEGT, per germline.

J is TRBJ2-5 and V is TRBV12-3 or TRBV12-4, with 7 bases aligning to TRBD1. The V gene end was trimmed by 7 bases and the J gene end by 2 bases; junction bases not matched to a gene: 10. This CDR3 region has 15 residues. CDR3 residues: CASTSRGPGQETQYF. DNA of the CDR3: TGTGCCAGCACCTCGAGGGGGCCCGGGCAAGAGACCCAGTACTTC.

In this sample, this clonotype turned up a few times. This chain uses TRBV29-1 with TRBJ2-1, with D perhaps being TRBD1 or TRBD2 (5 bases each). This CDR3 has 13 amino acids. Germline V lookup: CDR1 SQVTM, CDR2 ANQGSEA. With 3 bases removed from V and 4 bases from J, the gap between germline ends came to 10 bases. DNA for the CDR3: TGCAGCGTTGACGGGACCCAATACAATGAGCAGTTCTTC. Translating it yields CSVDGTQYNEQFF.

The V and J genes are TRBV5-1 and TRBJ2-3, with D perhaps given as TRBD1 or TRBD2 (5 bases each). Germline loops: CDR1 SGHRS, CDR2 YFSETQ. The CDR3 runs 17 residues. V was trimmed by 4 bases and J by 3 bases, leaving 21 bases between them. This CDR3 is CASSNDRDRPLTDTQYF. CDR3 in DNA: TGCGCCAGCAGCAACGACCGGGACCGCCCGCTGACAGATACGCAGTATTTT. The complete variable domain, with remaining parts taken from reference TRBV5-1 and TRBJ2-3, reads KAGVTQTPRYLIKTRGQQVTLSCSPISGHRSVSWYQQTPGQGLQFLFEYFSETQRNKGNFPGRFSGRQFSNSRSEMNVSTLELGDSALYLCASSNDRDRPLTDTQYFGPGTRLTVL.

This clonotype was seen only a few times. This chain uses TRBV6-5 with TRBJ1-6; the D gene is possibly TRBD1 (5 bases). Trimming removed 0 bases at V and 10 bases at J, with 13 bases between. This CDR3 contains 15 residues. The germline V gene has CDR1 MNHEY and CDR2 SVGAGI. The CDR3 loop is CASSYSSDEGSPLHF. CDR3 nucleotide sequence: TGTGCCAGCAGTTACTCGAGTGACGAGGGGTCACCCCTCCACTTT.

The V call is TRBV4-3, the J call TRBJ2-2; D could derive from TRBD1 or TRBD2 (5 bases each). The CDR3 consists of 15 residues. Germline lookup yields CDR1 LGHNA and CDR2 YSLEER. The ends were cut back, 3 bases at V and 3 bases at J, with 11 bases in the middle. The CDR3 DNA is TGCGCCAGCAGCCATCTGGGGACCTACACCGGGGAGCTGTTTTTT. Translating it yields CASSHLGTYTGELFF.

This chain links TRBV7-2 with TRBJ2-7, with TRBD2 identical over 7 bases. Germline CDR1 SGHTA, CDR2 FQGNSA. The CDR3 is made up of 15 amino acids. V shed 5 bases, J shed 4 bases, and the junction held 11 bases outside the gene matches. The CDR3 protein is CASSRSSGISYEQYF. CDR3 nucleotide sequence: TGTGCCAGCAGCCGTTCCAGCGGGATATCATACGAGCAGTACTTC.

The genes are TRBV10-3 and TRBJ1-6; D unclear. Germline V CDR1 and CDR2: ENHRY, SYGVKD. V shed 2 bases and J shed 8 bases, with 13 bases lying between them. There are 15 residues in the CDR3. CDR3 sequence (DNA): TGTGCCATCAGTGAGGGTGGTTTCGCTTATTCACCCCTCCACTTT. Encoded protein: CAISEGGFAYSPLHF.

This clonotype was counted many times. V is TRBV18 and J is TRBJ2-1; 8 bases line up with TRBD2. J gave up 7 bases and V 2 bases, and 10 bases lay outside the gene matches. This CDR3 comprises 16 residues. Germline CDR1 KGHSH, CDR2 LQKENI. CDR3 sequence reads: CASSPGRGRSLNEQFF. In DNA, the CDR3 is TGTGCCAGCTCACCAGGGCGCGGGAGGAGTCTGAATGAGCAGTTCTTC.

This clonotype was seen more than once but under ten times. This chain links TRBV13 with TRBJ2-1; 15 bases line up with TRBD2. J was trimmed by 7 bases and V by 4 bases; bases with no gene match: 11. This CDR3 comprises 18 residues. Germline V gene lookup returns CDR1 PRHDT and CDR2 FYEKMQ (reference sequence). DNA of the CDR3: TGTGCCAGCAGCTCGAGGACTAGCGGGAGGGCGTCGGATAATGAGCAGTTCTTC. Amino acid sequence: CASSSRTSGRASDNEQFF.